This T cell receptor (beta chain) emerged from a study of cytotoxic CD8 clonotypes in ibrutinib-treated CLL. Cryopreserved PBMCs yielded approximately 2.2 micrograms of genomic DNA for TCR beta libraries. Concerning this clone itself: Its specificity is unknown.

Germline trimming cut 1 base from V and 2 bases from J; bases unmatched to any gene: 3. The germline CDR1 and CDR2 sequences are SEHNR and FQNEAQ (reference sequence). CDR3 size: 15 residues. Overall study results and limits: Clonality increased at ibrutinib response and stayed stable in sustained remission. At progression, however, it fell back toward baseline. Baseline clonality, above age-matched healthy donor levels, tracked circulating CD8+ T-cell counts.

With sequencing, the targeted depth ranged from 1 in 200,000 to 1 in 1 million T cells. Sequencing was performed with immunoSEQ multiplex PCR; in TCRdb, only in-frame clones are kept and a portion is missing. The repertoire holds about 85,000 clones, around 79% seen once, with roughly 4.8% in the top ten. The J gene is TRBJ2-7, the V gene TRBV7-9; TRBD2 aligns across 9 bases. The sample in question was PBMCs, obtained after 12 months of ibrutinib treatment. The sequence was collected from a human donor with chronic lymphocytic leukemia. In DNA form, the CDR3 reads TGTGCCAGCAGCTTAGGTCTAGCGGGGACCTACGAGCAGTACTTC. As protein: CASSLGLAGTYEQYF.